In its sample, the clone carrying this TCR beta chain was seen once. Antigen: not known. The sample is drawn from a study of cytomegalovirus exposure and HLA in healthy donors. Whole-study results and caveats: The authors later found most CMV-associated TCR beta chains appeared HLA-restricted.

With 60 Vbeta and 13 Jbeta primers, the PCR was carried out. Method: immunoSEQ multiplex PCR; TCRdb's copy keeps in-frame clones and lacks some. Among around 69,000 clones, around 70% were seen once, and the ten largest hold around 10%. This sequence was found in a woman aged 45-65 years in good health and CMV-seropositive. Sequencing was carried out using PBMCs.

The CDR3 region has the DNA TGTGCCAGCAGTCCCACCTCGGGACTAGCGGGGGGGCCAGAGACCCAGTACTTC. Amino acid sequence: CASSPTSGLAGGPETQYF. J is TRBJ2-5 and V is TRBV28, with TRBD2 matching over 16 bases. Germline V gene sequence: CDR1 MDHEN, CDR2 SYDVKM. The CDR3 is 18 amino acids. J lost 4 bases, V lost 5 bases, and 10 bases had no gene match.